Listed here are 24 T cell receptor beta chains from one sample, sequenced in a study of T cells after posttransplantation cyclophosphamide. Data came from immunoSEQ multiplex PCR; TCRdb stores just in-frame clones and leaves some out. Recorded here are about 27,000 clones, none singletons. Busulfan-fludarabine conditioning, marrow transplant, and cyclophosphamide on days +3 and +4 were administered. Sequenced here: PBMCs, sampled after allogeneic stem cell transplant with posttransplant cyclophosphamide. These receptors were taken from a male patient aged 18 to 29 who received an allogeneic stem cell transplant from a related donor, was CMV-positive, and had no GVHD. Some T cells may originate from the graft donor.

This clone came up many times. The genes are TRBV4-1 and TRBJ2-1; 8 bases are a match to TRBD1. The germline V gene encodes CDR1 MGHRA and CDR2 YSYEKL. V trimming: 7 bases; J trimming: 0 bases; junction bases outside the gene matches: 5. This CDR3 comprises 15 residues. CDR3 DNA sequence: TGCGCCAGCAAGCAGGGGGCGAGCTCCTACAATGAGCAGTTCTTC. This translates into CASKQGASSYNEQFF.

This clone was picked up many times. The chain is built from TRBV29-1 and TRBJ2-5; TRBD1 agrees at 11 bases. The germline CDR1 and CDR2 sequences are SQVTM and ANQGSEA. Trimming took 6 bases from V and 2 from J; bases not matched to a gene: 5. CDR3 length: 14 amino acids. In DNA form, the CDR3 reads TGCAGCGTCCGGGACAGGGGGTTTCAAGAGACCCAGTACTTC. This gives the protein CSVRDRGFQETQYF.

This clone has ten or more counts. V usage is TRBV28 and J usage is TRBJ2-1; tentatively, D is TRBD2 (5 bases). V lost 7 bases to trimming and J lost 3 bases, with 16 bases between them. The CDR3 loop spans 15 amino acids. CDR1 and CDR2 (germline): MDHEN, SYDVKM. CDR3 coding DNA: TGTGCCAGCAACGCCCTCCAGGCGGGCTACAATGAGCAGTTCTTC. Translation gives CASNALQAGYNEQFF.

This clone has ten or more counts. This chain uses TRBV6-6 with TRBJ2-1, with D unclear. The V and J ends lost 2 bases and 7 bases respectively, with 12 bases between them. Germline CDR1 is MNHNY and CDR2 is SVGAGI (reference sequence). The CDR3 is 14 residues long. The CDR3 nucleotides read TGTGCCAGCAGTTACGGGCCCTCTATGAATGAGCAGTTCTTC. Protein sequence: CASSYGPSMNEQFF.

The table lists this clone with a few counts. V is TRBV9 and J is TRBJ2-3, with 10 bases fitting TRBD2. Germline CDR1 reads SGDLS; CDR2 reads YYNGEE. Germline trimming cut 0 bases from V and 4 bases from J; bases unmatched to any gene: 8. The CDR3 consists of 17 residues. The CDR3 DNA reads TGTGCCAGCAGCGTAGCCCTAGCGGGGGTCGGGGCAGATACGCAGTATTTT. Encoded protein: CASSVALAGVGADTQYF. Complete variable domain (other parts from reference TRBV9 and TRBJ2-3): DSGVTQTPKHLITATGQRVTLRCSPRSGDLSVYWYQQSLDQGLQFLIQYYNGEERAKGNILERFSAQQFPDLHSELNLSSLELGDSALYFCASSVALAGVGADTQYFGPGTRLTVL.

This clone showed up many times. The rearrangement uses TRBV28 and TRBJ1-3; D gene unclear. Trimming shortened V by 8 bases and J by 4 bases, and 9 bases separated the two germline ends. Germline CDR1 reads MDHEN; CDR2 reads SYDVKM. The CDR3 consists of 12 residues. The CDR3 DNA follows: TGTGCCAGCCGTTCTATGGGAAACACCATATATTTT. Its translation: CASRSMGNTIYF. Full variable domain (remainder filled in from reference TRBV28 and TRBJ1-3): DVKVTQSSRYLVKRTGEKVFLECVQDMDHENMFWYRQDPGLGLRLIYFSYDVKMKEKGDIPEGYSVSREKKERFSLILESASTNQTSMYLCASRSMGNTIYFGEGSWLTVV.

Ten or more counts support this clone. The CDR3: CASSLELISTDTQYF. CDR3 sequence (DNA): TGTGCCAGCAGCTTAGAACTCATAAGCACAGATACGCAGTATTTT. The V call is TRBV7-2, the J call TRBJ2-3, with no clear D. The ends were cut back, 1 base at V and 0 bases at J, with 8 bases in the middle. Germline CDR1 and CDR2: SGHTA and FQGNSA. The CDR3 spans 15 residues.

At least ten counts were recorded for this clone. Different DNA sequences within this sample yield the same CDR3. The CDR3 region is CAWSQRRSNTEAFF. The CDR3 DNA reads as TGTGCCTGGTCTCAGCGACGTTCGAACACTGAAGCTTTCTTT. V gene TRBV30 combines with J gene TRBJ1-1; no clear D gene. V lost 5 bases, J lost 1 base, and 14 bases lay in between. This CDR3 has 14 amino acids. Germline loops: CDR1 GTSNPN, CDR2 SVGIG (reference sequence).

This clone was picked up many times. The CDR3 region has the DNA TGTGCCAGCAGCCCGCGGACAGGGGACACTGAAGCTTTCTTT. Its translation is CASSPRTGDTEAFF. V is TRBV7-9 and J is TRBJ1-1, with 9 bases that match TRBD1. Unmatched junction bases numbered 4, after V lost 5 bases and J lost 3 bases. This CDR3 contains 14 residues. Germline values: CDR1 SEHNR, CDR2 FQNEAQ (reference sequence).

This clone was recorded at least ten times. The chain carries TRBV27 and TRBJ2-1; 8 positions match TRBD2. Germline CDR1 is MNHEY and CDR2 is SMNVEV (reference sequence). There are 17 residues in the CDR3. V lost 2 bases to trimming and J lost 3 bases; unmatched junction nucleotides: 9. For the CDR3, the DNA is TGTGCCAGCAGTTTAGGTTTTAGCGGGATAATCTACAATGAGCAGTTCTTC. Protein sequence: CASSLGFSGIIYNEQFF.

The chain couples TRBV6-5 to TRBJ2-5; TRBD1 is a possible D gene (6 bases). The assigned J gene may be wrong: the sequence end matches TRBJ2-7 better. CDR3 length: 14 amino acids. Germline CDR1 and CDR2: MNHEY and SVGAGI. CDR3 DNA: TGTGCCAGCAGCTTACTGGACAGCACCTACGAGCAGTACTTC. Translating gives CASSLLDSTYEQYF.

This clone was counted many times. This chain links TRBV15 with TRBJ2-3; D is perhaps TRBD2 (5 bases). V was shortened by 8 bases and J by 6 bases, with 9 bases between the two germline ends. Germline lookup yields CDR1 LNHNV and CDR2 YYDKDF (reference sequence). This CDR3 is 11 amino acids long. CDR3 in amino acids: CATSTGDTQYF. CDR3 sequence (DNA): TGTGCCACCTCCACGGGGGATACGCAGTATTTT.

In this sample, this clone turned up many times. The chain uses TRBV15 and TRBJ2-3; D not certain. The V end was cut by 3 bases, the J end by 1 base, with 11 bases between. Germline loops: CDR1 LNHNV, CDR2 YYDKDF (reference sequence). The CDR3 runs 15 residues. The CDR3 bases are TGTGCCACCAGCAGGGAGCATCGGGGCACAGATACGCAGTATTTT. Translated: CATSREHRGTDTQYF.

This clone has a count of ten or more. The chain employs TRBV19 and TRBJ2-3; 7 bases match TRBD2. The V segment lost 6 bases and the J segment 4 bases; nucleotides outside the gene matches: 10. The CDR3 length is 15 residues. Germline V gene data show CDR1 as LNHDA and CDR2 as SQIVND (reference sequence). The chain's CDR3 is CASSQGLKRPDTQYF. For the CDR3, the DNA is TGTGCCAGTAGCCAGGGACTAAAGAGGCCAGATACGCAGTATTTT.

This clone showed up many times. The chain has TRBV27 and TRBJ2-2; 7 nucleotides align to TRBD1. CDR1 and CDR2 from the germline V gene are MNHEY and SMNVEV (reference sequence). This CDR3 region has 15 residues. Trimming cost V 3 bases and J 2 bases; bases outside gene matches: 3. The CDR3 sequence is CASSFGTVNTGELFF. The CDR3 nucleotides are TGTGCCAGCAGTTTCGGGACAGTTAACACCGGGGAGCTGTTTTTT.

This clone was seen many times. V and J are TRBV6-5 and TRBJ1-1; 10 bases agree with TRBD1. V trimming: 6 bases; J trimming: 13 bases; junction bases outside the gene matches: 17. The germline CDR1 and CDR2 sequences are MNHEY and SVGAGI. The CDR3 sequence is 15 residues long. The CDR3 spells CASRRQGAVRLPHFF. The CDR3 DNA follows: TGTGCCAGCAGGCGACAGGGGGCGGTCCGCCTTCCCCATTTCTTT.

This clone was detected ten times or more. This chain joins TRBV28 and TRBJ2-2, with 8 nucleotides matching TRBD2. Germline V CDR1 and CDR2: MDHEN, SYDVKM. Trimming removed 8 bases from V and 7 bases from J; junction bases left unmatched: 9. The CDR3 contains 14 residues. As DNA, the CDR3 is TGTGCCAGCCGCCACGCCGGGGGGGTCGGGGAGCTGTTTTTT. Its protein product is CASRHAGGVGELFF.

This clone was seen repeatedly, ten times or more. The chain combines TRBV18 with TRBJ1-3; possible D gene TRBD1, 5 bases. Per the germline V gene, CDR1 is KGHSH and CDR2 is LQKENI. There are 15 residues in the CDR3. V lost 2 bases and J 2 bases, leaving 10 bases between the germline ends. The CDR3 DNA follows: TGTGCCAGCTCACCAGGGGCCCCTCCTGGAAACACCATATATTTT. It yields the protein CASSPGAPPGNTIYF.

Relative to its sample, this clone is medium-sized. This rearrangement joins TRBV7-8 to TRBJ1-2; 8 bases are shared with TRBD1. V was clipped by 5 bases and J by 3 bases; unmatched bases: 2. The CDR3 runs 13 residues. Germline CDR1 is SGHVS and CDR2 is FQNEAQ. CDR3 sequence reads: CASSPQGDYGYTF. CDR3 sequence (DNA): TGTGCCAGCAGCCCACAGGGGGACTATGGCTACACCTTC.

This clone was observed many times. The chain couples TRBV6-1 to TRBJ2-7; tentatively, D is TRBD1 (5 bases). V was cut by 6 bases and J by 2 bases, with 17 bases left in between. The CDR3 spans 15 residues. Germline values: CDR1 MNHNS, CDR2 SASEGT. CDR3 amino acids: CASSPNGRVPYEQYF. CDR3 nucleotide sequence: TGTGCCAGCAGCCCTAATGGCAGGGTCCCCTACGAGCAGTACTTC.

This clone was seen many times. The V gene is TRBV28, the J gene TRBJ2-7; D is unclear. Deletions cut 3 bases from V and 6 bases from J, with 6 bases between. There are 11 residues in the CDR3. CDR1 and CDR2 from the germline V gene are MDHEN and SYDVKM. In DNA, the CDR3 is TGTGCCAGCAGTTTTCCGGGCGAGCAGTACTTC. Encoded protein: CASSFPGEQYF.

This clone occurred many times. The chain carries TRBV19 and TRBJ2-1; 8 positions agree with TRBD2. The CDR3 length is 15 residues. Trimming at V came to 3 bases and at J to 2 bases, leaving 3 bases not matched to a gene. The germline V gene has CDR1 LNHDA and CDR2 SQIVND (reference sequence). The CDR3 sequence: CASSMAGGPYNEQFF. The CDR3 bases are TGTGCCAGTAGTATGGCGGGGGGCCCCTACAATGAGCAGTTCTTC.

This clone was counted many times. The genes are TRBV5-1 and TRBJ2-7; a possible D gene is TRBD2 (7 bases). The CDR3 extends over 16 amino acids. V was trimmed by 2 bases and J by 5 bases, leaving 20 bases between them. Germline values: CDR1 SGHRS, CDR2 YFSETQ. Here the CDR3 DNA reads TGCGCCAGCAGCTTAAGAACAGGGAGGGAGCCTGACGAGCAGTACTTC. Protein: CASSLRTGREPDEQYF.

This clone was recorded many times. The DNA of the CDR3 is TGCGCCGGTCTGAGGGGGGGCAGATACTATGGCTACACCTTC. It specifies CAGLRGGRYYGYTF. The chain recombines TRBV10-2 with TRBJ1-2; D is perhaps TRBD1 (6 bases). V was shortened by 11 bases and J by 3 bases, with 19 bases between the two germline ends. This CDR3 region has 14 residues. CDR1 and CDR2 from the germline V gene are WSHSY and SAAADI.